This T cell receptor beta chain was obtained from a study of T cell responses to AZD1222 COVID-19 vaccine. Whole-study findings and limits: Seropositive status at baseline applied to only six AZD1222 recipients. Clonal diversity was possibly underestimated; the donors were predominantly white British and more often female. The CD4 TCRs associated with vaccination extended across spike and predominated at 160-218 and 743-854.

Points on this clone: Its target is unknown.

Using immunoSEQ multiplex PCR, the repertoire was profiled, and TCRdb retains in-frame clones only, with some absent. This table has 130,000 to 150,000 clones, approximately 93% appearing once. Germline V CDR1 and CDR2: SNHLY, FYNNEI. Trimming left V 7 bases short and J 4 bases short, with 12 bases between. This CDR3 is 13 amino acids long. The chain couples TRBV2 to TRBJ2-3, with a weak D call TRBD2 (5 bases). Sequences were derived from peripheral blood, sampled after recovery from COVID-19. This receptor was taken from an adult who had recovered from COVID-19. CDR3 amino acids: CASKEARADTQYF. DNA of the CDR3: TGTGCCAGCAAGGAGGCAAGGGCAGATACGCAGTATTTT.